A single sample is the source of the 20 T cell receptor beta chains below, sequenced in a study of T-cell reconstitution after alpha-beta-depleted transplantation in children. During its preparation, the TCRbeta library received unique molecular identifiers. Each CDR3 protein gets one entry after TCRdb re-called the PCR reads with MiXCR. The table lists roughly 280,000 distinct CDR3 sequences, more than 9% of them singletons, with 20% to 25% in the top ten. Sequenced material: peripheral blood, taken 180 days after TCRalphabeta/CD19-depleted stem cell transplant. The receptor set was obtained from a male patient aged 2-9 years who had a stem cell transplant for chronic granulomatous disease, so the T cells may come from the graft donor.

This clonotype showed up many times. The chain joins TRBV20-1 to TRBJ2-1, with 7 bases identical to TRBD2. Germline V gene sequence: CDR1 DFQATT, CDR2 SNEGSKA (reference sequence). The trim removed 6 bases at V and 5 bases at J, leaving 7 bases unmatched. This CDR3 region has 13 residues. The CDR3 region is CSAGLAENNEQFF. The CDR3 DNA reads as TGCAGTGCGGGCCTAGCGGAAAACAATGAGCAGTTCTTC.

The chain employs TRBV12-3 or TRBV12-4 and TRBJ2-1, with 8 bases that match TRBD2. Losses at the gene ends were 2 bases for V and 6 bases for J; bases not matched to a gene: 6. The CDR3 extends over 15 amino acids. CDR3 region: CASSLRAGDTNEQFF. In nucleotides, the CDR3 is TGTGCCAGCAGTTTAAGAGCGGGGGACACCAATGAGCAGTTCTTC.

This clonotype appeared many times. This chain joins TRBV29-1 and TRBJ2-3, with D possibly TRBD2 on 5 matching bases. V was pared by 7 bases and J by 0 bases, with 11 bases between. Germline CDR1 reads SQVTM; CDR2 reads ANQGSEA. The CDR3 loop spans 13 amino acids. CDR3 sequence reads: CSGLASSTDTQYF. The CDR3 nucleotides are TGCAGCGGTTTAGCGTCGAGCACAGATACGCAGTATTTT.

This clonotype occurred many times. The CDR3 bases are TGTGCCAGCAGTCCGCAGGGGACCAAAGAGACCCAGTACTTC. Protein: CASSPQGTKETQYF. This sequence joins TRBV12-3 or TRBV12-4 and TRBJ2-5; tentatively, D is TRBD1 (6 bases). This CDR3 region has 14 residues. With 5 bases removed from V and 3 bases from J, the gap between germline ends came to 13 bases.

This clonotype was observed many times. This chain connects TRBV5-1 to TRBJ2-5; TRBD1 agrees at 8 bases. The germline V gene encodes CDR1 SGHRS and CDR2 YFSETQ. The CDR3 covers 15 residues. With V trimmed by 0 bases and J by 1 base, 2 bases remained unmatched. The DNA for the CDR3 is TGCGCCAGCAGCTTGGGGGGACAGGCCCAAGAGACCCAGTACTTC. This codes for CASSLGGQAQETQYF.

In this sample, this clonotype turned up many times. The rearrangement links TRBV12-3 or TRBV12-4 to TRBJ2-2, with 12 bases fitting TRBD2. With 2 bases clipped from V and 4 bases from J, the junction kept 8 bases outside the gene matches. The CDR3 consists of 18 residues. CDR3 protein: CASSLYLAGGGGTGELFF. As DNA, the CDR3 is TGTGCCAGCAGTTTATACCTAGCGGGAGGGGGAGGCACCGGGGAGCTGTTTTTT.

This clonotype was observed many times. The rearrangement joins TRBV12-3 or TRBV12-4 to TRBJ2-7, with D maybe TRBD2 (6 bases). The CDR3 length is 15 residues. V lost 1 base and J 6 bases, leaving 16 bases between the germline ends. CDR3 nucleotide sequence: TGTGCCAGCAGTTTAGGCGGGGTAGCATCTCGCGAGCAGTACTTC. Translating gives CASSLGGVASREQYF.

About this clonotype itself: A clone one base away is much larger, so this may be a read error. This chain joins TRBV10-3 and TRBJ2-1; 10 nucleotides match TRBD2. The CDR3 runs 18 residues. Germline V lookup: CDR1 ENHRY, CDR2 SYGVKD. Written as DNA, the CDR3 is TGTGCCATCAGTGAGTCGAGAGGAAAACTAGCGGGACTCAATGATCAGTTCTTC. Translating it yields CAISESRGKLAGLNDQFF.

In this sample, this clonotype turned up many times. The rearrangement joins TRBV6-5 to TRBJ1-5; weak D call: TRBD1 (6 bases). Trimming took off 7 bases at V and 2 bases at J, with 12 bases between the two ends. CDR1 and CDR2 (germline): MNHEY, SVGAGI. The CDR3 covers 14 residues. The CDR3 is CASTSRGGNQPQHF. The CDR3 bases are TGTGCCAGCACATCCAGGGGAGGCAATCAGCCCCAGCATTTT.

This clonotype was recorded at least ten times. V usage is TRBV15 and J usage is TRBJ2-7, with a weak D call TRBD1 (6 bases). The CDR3 spans 14 residues. CDR1 is LNHNV and CDR2 is YYDKDF in the germline V gene (reference sequence). The V end lost 2 bases, the J end lost 4 bases, and 12 bases lay between the germline ends. The CDR3 here is CATSRKTQGYEQYF. CDR3 coding DNA: TGTGCCACCAGCAGAAAGACCCAGGGGTACGAGCAGTACTTC.

At least ten counts were recorded for this clonotype. V usage is TRBV19 and J usage is TRBJ1-3, with a possible D match to TRBD1 (6 bases). V dropped 2 bases and J dropped 1 base, with 15 bases sitting between them. The CDR3 contains 17 residues. Germline V gene lookup returns CDR1 LNHDA and CDR2 SQIVND (reference sequence). In DNA form, the CDR3 reads TGTGCCAGTAGTATACCGGCGGGACAAGGATCTGGAAACACCATATATTTT. It yields the protein CASSIPAGQGSGNTIYF.

This clonotype was observed many times. The gene calls are TRBV5-5 and TRBJ2-6, with D hard to call. The CDR3 has 18 residues. V lost 1 base and J 1 base, leaving 15 bases between the germline ends. CDR1 is SGHKS and CDR2 is YYEKEE in the germline V gene (reference sequence). DNA for the CDR3: TGTGCCAGCAGCTTGAATAGGACCTGGCTATCTGGGGCCAACGTCCTGACTTTC. Its translation: CASSLNRTWLSGANVLTF.

With respect to this clonotype: One end of the junction fails to match germline, which may point to a read error. The rearrangement uses TRBV20-1 and TRBJ2-5; 7 positions match TRBD2. CDR1 is DFQATT and CDR2 is SNEGSKA in the germline V gene (reference sequence). This CDR3 contains 15 residues. The CDR3 here is CSAGPLQRGQETQSF. The CDR3, as DNA: TGCAGTGCCGGGCCGCTTCAGCGGGGCCAAGAGACCCAGTCCTTC.

This clonotype was observed at least ten times. J is TRBJ2-6 and V is TRBV20-1; D ambiguous. CDR3 length: 12 residues. The germline CDR1 and CDR2 sequences are DFQATT and SNEGSKA (reference sequence). V lost 3 bases and J 1 base, leaving 1 base between the germline ends. As DNA, the CDR3 is TGCAGTGCTAGGTCTGGGGCCAACGTCCTGACTTTC. Its translation is CSARSGANVLTF.

The chain combines TRBV28 with TRBJ2-5; the D gene is possibly TRBD1 (6 bases). V was cut by 1 base and J by 9 bases, with 15 bases left in between. The CDR3 is made up of 14 amino acids. Germline assignment: CDR1 MDHEN and CDR2 SYDVKM. This chain's CDR3 is CASSLYLTQGSQYF. DNA for the CDR3: TGTGCCAGCAGTTTATATCTAACCCAGGGGTCCCAGTACTTC.

A few counts support this clonotype. This chain joins TRBV25-1 and TRBJ2-3; the D is unclear. This CDR3 spans 14 amino acids. In germline, CDR1 is MGHDK, CDR2 SYGVNS. Trimming took off 5 bases at V and 8 bases at J, with 17 bases between the two ends. CDR3 amino acids: CASSPLTSLGTQYF. The CDR3 DNA follows: TGTGCCAGCAGTCCTCTGACCAGCCTTGGTACGCAGTATTTT.

This clonotype was seen ten or more times. This rearrangement joins TRBV28 to TRBJ1-2; TRBD1 is a possible D gene (5 bases). This CDR3 has 15 residues. Germline V gene data show CDR1 as MDHEN and CDR2 as SYDVKM. V lost 10 bases, J lost 6 bases, and 24 bases lay in between. The CDR3 protein is CAIQARGRGIDGYTF. The CDR3 region has the DNA TGTGCCATCCAGGCCCGGGGACGGGGGATTGATGGCTACACCTTC.

This clonotype appeared many times. The J gene is TRBJ2-6, the V gene TRBV5-5; D unresolved. Trimming removed 0 bases from V and 0 bases from J, with 7 bases in between. The CDR3 is made up of 16 amino acids. Germline V lookup: CDR1 SGHKS, CDR2 YYEKEE (reference sequence). CDR3 residues: CASSLVGVSGANVLTF. The CDR3, as DNA: TGTGCCAGCAGCTTGGTTGGCGTCTCTGGGGCCAACGTCCTGACTTTC.

This clonotype was seen a handful of times. J is TRBJ1-6 and V is TRBV19; D perhaps matches TRBD1 (5 bases). Germline-derived CDR1 and CDR2 are LNHDA and SQIVND (reference sequence). CDR3 length equals 21 residues. Deletions cut 4 bases from V and 0 bases from J, with 25 bases between. The CDR3 DNA is TGTGCCAGTAGTACCCGGGCCCTCGGACGGGGACGGAGCTCCTATAATTCACCCCTCCACTTT. Translated, it gives CASSTRALGRGRSSYNSPLHF. The full variable domain, rest sourced from reference TRBV19 and TRBJ1-6, is DGGITQSPKYLFRKEGQNVTLSCEQNLNHDAMYWYRQDPGQGLRLIYYSQIVNDFQKGDIAEGYSVSREKKESFPLTVTSAQKNPTAFYLCASSTRALGRGRSSYNSPLHFGNGTRLTVT.

The sample holds many counts of this clonotype. The V gene is TRBV20-1, the J gene TRBJ2-3; maybe TRBD2 (5 bases). The CDR3 is 12 amino acids. In germline, CDR1 is DFQATT, CDR2 SNEGSKA (reference sequence). V was shortened by 5 bases and J by 2 bases, with 8 bases between the two germline ends. CDR3 sequence (DNA): TGCAGTGCTTGGGAGATCACAGATACGCAGTATTTT. It yields the protein CSAWEITDTQYF.